This TCR beta chain was documented in a study of T cells expressing NK-cell markers. Study-wide context: CD3+CD56+NKG2C+, CD3+CD56+NKG2C- and CD3+CD56-NKG2C+ T cells, once sorted, supplied the TCR beta repertoires.

Findings of the study overall: Each of over 5 donors carried dominant NKG2C+ clonotypes accounting for roughly 1.0-8% of CD8+ T cells. HCMV specificity was not established for the expanded NKG2C+ T cell clones.

The germline V gene encodes CDR1 DFQATT and CDR2 SNEGSKA (reference sequence). The CDR3 loop spans 14 amino acids. With regard to this clonotype: Antigen: not known.

The TCR beta cDNA came from 5'RACE template switching with UMIs. TCRdb re-called the 5' RACE reads; every CDR3 protein appears as one record, without DNA. This specimen shows under 500,000 distinct CDR3 sequences; the ten leading clones hold about 7.1%. The specimen was blood T cells: a sorted CD56 or NKG2C T cell subset, CD4+ or CD8+ T cells, or bulk PBMC T cells (not recorded which). This receptor was obtained from a woman aged 18-69 years in good health. J is TRBJ2-1 and V is TRBV20-1. CDR3 sequence reads: CSADAGLVYNEQFF.